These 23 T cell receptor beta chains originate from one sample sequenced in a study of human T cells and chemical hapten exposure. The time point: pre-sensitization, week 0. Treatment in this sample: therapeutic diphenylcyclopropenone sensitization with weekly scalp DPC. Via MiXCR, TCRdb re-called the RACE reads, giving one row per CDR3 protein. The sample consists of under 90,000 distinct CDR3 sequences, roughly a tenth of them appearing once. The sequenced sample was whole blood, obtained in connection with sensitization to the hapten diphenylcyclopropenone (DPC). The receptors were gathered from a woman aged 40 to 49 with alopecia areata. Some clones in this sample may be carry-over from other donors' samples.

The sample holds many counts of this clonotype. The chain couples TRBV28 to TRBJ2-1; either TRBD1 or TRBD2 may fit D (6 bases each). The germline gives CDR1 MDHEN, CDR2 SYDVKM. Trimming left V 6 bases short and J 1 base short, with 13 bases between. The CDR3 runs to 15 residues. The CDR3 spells CASSQGGRSYNEQFF. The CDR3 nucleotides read TGTGCCAGCAGCCAAGGGGGGCGGTCCTACAATGAGCAGTTCTTC.

CDR3 residues: CASSSSGRTTGELFF. The CDR3 region has the DNA TGTGCCAGCAGTTCCTCGGGACGGACAACCGGGGAGCTGTTTTTT. The V call is TRBV28, the J call TRBJ2-2; D may correspond to TRBD1 or TRBD2 (5 bases each). Between the trimmed V and J ends, which lost 4 bases and 5 bases, there was a span of 14 bases. The CDR3 extends over 15 amino acids. Germline CDR1 is MDHEN and CDR2 is SYDVKM.

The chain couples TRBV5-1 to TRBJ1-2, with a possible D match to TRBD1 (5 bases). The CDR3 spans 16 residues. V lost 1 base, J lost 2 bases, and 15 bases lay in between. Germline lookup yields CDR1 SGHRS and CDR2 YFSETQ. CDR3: CASSLSRDASNYGYTF. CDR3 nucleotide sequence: TGCGCCAGCAGCTTGTCACGGGACGCCTCCAACTATGGCTACACCTTC.

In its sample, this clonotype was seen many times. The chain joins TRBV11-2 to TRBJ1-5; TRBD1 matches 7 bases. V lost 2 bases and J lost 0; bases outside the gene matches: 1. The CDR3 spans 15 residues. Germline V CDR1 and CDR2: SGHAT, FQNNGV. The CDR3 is CASSLSGGSNQPQHF. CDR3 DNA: TGTGCCAGCAGCTTATCAGGGGGTAGCAATCAGCCCCAGCATTTT.

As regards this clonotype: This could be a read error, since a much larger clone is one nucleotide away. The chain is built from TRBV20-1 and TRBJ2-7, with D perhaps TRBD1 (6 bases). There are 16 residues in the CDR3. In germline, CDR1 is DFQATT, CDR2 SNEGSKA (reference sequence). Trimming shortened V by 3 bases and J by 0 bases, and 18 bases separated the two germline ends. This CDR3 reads CSASSDRKVSSYEQYF. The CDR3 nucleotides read TGCAGTGCTAGCTCGGACAGAAAGGTCTCCTCCTACGAGCAGTACTTC.

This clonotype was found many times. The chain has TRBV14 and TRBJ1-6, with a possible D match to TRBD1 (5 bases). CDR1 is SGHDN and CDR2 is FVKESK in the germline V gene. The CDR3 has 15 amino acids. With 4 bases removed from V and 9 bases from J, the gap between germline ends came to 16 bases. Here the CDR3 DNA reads TGTGCCAGCAGCCCCCCCGGGACTTGGGGTTCACCCCTCCACTTT. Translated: CASSPPGTWGSPLHF.

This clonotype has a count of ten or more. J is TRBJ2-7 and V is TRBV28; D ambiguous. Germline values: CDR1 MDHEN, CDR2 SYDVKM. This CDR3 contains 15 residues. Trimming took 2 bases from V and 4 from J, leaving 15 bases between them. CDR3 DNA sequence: TGTGCCAGCAGTTTAAGCGTTATCCCTTTATACGAGCAGTACTTC. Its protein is CASSLSVIPLYEQYF.

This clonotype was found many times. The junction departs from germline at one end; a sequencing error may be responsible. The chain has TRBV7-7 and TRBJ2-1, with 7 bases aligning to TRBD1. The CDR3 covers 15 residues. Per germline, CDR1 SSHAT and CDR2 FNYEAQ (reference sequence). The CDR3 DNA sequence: TGTGCTAGCAGCTTAGCGCTCAGGGGGACGAATGAGCAGTTCTTC. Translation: CASSLALRGTNEQFF.

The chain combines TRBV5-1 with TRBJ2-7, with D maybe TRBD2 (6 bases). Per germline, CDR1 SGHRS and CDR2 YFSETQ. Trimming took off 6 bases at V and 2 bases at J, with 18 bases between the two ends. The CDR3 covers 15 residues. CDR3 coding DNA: TGCGCCAGCAACTTACAACCGGGACTGACCTACGAGCAGTACTTC. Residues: CASNLQPGLTYEQYF.

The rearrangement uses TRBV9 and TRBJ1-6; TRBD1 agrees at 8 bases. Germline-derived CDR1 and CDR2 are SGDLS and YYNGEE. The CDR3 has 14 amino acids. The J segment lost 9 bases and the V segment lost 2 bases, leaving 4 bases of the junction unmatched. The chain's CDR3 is CASSVGQAASPLHF. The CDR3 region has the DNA TGTGCCAGCAGCGTGGGACAGGCTGCTTCACCCCTCCACTTT.

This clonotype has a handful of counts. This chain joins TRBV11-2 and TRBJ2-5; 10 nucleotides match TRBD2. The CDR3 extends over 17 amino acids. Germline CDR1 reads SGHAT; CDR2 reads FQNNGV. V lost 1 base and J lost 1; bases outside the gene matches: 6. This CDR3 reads CASSLGFLAGVQETQYF. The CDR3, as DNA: TGTGCCAGCAGCTTAGGGTTCCTAGCGGGGGTCCAAGAGACCCAGTACTTC.

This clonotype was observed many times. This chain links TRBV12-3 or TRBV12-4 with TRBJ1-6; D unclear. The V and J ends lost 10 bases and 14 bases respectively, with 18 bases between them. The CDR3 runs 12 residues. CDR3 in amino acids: CATAVGPGSLHF. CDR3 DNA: TGTGCCACCGCCGTGGGCCCTGGCTCCCTCCACTTT.

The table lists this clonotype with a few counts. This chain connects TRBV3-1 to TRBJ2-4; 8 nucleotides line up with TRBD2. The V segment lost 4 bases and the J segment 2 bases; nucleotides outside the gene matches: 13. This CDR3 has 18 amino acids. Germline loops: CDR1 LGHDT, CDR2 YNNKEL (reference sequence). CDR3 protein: CASSRYSGGATTKNIQYF. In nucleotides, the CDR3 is TGTGCCAGCAGCCGGTATTCCGGGGGGGCCACTACCAAAAACATTCAGTACTTC.

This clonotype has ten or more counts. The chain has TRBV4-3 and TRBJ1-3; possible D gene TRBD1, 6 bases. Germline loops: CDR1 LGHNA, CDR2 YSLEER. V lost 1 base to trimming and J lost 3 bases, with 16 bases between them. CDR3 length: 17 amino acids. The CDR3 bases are TGCGCCAGCAGCCAAGTTCGAGCAGGGGCGAGTGGAAACACCATATATTTT. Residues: CASSQVRAGASGNTIYF.

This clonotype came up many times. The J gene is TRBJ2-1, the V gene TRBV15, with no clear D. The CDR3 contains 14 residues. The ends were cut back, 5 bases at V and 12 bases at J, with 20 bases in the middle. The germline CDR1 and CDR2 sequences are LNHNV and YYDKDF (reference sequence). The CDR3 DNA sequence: TGTGCCACCAGCCCAGGATCGTCGGGTCCTGGGCAGTTCTTC. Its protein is CATSPGSSGPGQFF.

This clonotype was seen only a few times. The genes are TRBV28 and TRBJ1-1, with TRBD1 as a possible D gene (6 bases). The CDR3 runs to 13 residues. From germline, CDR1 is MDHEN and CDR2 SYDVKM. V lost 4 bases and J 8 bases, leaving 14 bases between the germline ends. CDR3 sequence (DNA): TGTGCCAGCAGTTCCGGGGGGCGTACCGAAGCTTTCTTT. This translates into CASSSGGRTEAFF.

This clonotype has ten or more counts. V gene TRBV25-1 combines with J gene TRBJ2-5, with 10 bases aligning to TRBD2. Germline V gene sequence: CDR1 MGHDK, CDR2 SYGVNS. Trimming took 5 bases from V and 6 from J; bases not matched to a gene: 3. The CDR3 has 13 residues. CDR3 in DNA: TGTGCCAGCAGTAGCGGGGGGGCGAAGACCCAGTACTTC. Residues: CASSSGGAKTQYF.

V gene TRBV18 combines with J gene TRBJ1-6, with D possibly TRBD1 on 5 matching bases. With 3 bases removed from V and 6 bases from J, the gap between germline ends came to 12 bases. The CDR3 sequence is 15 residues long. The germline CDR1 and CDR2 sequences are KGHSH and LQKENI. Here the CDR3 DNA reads TGTGCCAGCTCACCGTTCCGGGACGGTAATTCACCCCTCCACTTT. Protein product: CASSPFRDGNSPLHF.

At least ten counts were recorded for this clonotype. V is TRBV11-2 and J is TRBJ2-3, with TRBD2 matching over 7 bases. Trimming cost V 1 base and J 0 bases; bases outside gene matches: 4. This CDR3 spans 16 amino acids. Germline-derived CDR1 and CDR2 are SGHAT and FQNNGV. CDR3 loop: CASSLVRGVSTDTQYF. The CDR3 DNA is TGTGCCAGCAGCTTAGTCCGGGGGGTGAGCACAGATACGCAGTATTTT.

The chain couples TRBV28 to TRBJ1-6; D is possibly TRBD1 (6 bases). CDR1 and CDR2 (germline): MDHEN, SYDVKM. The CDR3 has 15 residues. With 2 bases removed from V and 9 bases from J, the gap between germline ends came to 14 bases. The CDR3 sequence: CASSLPQTGFSPLHF. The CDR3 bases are TGTGCCAGCAGTTTACCTCAAACAGGGTTTTCACCCCTCCACTTT.

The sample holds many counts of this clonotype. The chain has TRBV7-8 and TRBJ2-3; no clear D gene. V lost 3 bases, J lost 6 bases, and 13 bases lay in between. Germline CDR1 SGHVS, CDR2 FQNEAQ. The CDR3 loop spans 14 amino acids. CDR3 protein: CASSFNELGDTQYF. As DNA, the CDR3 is TGTGCCAGCAGCTTCAATGAGTTGGGGGATACGCAGTATTTT. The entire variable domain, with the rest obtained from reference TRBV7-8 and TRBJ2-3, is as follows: GAGVSQSPRYKVAKRGQDVALRCDPISGHVSLFWYQQALGQGPEFLTYFQNEAQLDKSGLPSDRFFAERPEGSVSTLKIQRTQQEDSAVYLCASSFNELGDTQYFGPGTRLTVL.

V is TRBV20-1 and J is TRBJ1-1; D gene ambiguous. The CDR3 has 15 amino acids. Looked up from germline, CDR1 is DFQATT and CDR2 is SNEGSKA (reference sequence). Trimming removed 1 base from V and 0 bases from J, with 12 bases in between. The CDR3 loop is CSARGEGDMNTEAFF. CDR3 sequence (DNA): TGCAGTGCTAGAGGCGAGGGTGACATGAACACTGAAGCTTTCTTT.

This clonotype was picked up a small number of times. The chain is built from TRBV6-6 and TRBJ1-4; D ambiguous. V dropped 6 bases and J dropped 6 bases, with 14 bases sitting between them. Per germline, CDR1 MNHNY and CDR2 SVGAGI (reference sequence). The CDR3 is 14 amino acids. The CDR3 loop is CASSSGLGYEKLFF. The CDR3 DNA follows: TGTGCCAGCAGCTCTGGCCTTGGGTATGAAAAACTGTTTTTT.